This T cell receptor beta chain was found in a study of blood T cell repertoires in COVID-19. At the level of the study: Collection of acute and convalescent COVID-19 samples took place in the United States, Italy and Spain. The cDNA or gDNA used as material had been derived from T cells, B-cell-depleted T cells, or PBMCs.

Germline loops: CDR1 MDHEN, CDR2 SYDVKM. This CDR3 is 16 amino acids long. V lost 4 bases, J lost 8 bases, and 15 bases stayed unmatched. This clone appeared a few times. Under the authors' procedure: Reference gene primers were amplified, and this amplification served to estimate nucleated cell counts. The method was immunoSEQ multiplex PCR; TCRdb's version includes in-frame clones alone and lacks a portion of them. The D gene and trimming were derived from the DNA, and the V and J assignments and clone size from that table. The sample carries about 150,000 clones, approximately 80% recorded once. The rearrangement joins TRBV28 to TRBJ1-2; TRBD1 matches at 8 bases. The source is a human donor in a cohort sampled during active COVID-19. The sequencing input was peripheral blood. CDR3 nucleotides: TGTGCCAGCAGTTCTTCAGGGGGCCTCGAAAACGGAGGCTACACCTTC. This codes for CASSSSGGLENGGYTF.